This T cell receptor (beta chain) stems from a study of STAT5B mutations in CD4+ large granular lymphocyte leukemia. For the study at large: Among healthy donors, a particular HLA allele went with more CDR3 'QG' motifs.

Germline V lookup: CDR1 ENHRY, CDR2 SYGVKD. The CDR3 runs 13 residues. Profiled with immunoSEQ multiplex PCR; TCRdb holds only in-frame clones, not every one. Among 48,000 or so clones listed, 70% were seen once. The sequence was collected from a human donor in good health. Sequenced material: CD4+ T cells from blood buffy coats. The chain combines TRBV10-3 with TRBJ1-3, with D tentatively TRBD1 (5 bases). The CDR3 loop is CAAGTRSSNTIYF. CDR3 bases: TGTGCTGCCGGGACCCGCTCTTCAAACACCATATATTTT.